The 17 T cell receptor beta chains below come from one sample, sequenced in a study of beta chain features in type 1 diabetes. All of the isolated RNA was reverse transcribed, so expressed TCRB transcripts were sequenced. Libraries were prepared by immunoSEQ multiplex PCR; TCRdb keeps only in-frame clonotypes and omits some of them. The data hold about 450,000 clones, with roughly 10% observed a single time. Material: naive CD4+ T cells from blood. Every receptor here comes from a woman younger than 30 in good health.

This clone was detected a few times. The rearrangement joins TRBV7-2 to TRBJ2-6, with D possibly TRBD2 on 6 matching bases. V lost 5 bases to trimming and J lost 3 bases, with 14 bases between them. The length of the CDR3 is 16 residues. Germline-derived CDR1 and CDR2 are SGHTA and FQGNSA. CDR3 region: CASSPRWGDGANVLTF. DNA of the CDR3: TGTGCCAGCAGCCCACGGTGGGGGGATGGGGCCAACGTCCTGACTTTC.

This clone came up once. V usage is TRBV5-4 and J usage is TRBJ1-5; D may be TRBD1 (5 bases). V was pared by 4 bases and J by 7 bases, with 12 bases between. Germline V gives CDR1 SGHNT, CDR2 YYREEE (reference sequence). The CDR3 contains 13 residues. The CDR3 sequence: CASSPEAGQPQHF. The CDR3 nucleotides read TGTGCCAGCAGCCCTGAAGCAGGGCAGCCCCAGCATTTT.

The rearrangement links TRBV5-1 to TRBJ2-4; TRBD1 agrees at 8 bases. The V gene end was trimmed by 0 bases and the J gene end by 3 bases; junction bases not matched to a gene: 2. Germline-derived CDR1 and CDR2 are SGHRS and YFSETQ. CDR3 length equals 15 residues. The CDR3 DNA follows: TGCGCCAGCAGCTTGGTGGACAGGGACAAAAACATTCAGTACTTC. Translating it yields CASSLVDRDKNIQYF.

This clone was counted between two and nine times. The V and J genes are TRBV7-9 and TRBJ2-3, with 9 bases that match TRBD2. There are 16 residues in the CDR3. J lost 1 base, V lost 5 bases, and 7 bases had no gene match. Germline values: CDR1 SEHNR, CDR2 FQNEAQ (reference sequence). In DNA form, the CDR3 reads TGTGCCAGCAGCCCAAGGGGACTAGCCCGCACAGATACGCAGTATTTT. This gives the protein CASSPRGLARTDTQYF.

This clone was counted a few times. This specimen includes other DNA sequences encoding the same CDR3. The chain combines TRBV29-1 with TRBJ1-1; D gene unclear. The CDR3 contains 10 residues. The V and J ends lost 3 bases and 5 bases respectively, with 4 bases between them. CDR1 and CDR2 from the germline V gene are SQVTM and ANQGSEA. The CDR3 coding sequence is TGCAGCGTTGAGGGTACTGAAGCTTTCTTT. This encodes CSVEGTEAFF.

This clone was seen more than once but under ten times. In the same sample, other DNA sequences code for this CDR3. This sequence joins TRBV7-2 and TRBJ2-1; D remains ambiguous. This CDR3 is built from 11 residues. Germline assignment: CDR1 SGHTA and CDR2 FQGNSA. The V and J ends lost 2 bases and 7 bases respectively, with 3 bases between them. The chain's CDR3 is CASSLINEQFF. The CDR3 DNA reads as TGTGCCAGCAGCTTAATAAATGAGCAGTTCTTC.

On this clone itself: The same CDR3 arises from other DNA sequences in this sample as well. The chain employs TRBV7-9 and TRBJ2-5, with D maybe TRBD2 (5 bases). The CDR3 runs 13 residues. The germline V gene has CDR1 SEHNR and CDR2 FQNEAQ (reference sequence). V was pared by 3 bases and J by 2 bases, with 7 bases between. CDR3 bases: TGTGCCAGCAGCTTCCGGGGTCAAGAGACCCAGTACTTC. Translated, it gives CASSFRGQETQYF.

In its sample, this clone was seen a few times. The rearrangement uses TRBV9 and TRBJ2-3; no reliable D call. Germline CDR1 reads SGDLS; CDR2 reads YYNGEE. V lost 4 bases and J 4 bases, leaving 7 bases between the germline ends. CDR3 length: 12 residues. The CDR3 here is CASSPPADTQYF. CDR3 sequence (DNA): TGTGCCAGCAGCCCCCCCGCAGATACGCAGTATTTT.

This clone was counted between two and nine times. CDR3 DNA sequence: TGTGCCTGGAGTGTACAAGGGCCCGGCTACACCTTC. Protein product: CAWSVQGPGYTF. The rearrangement uses TRBV30 and TRBJ1-2, with D unresolved. Looked up from germline, CDR1 is GTSNPN and CDR2 is SVGIG (reference sequence). This CDR3 comprises 12 residues. The germline V and J ends were trimmed by 0 bases and 8 bases, with 10 bases remaining between them.

This clone was recorded a few times. V gene TRBV18 combines with J gene TRBJ2-1; the D is unclear. With 0 bases removed from V and 8 bases from J, the gap between germline ends came to 11 bases. This CDR3 spans 14 amino acids. Germline CDR1 KGHSH, CDR2 LQKENI. CDR3 amino acids: CASSPPFPADEQFF. The CDR3 bases are TGTGCCAGCTCACCACCATTCCCCGCTGATGAGCAGTTCTTC.

In its sample, this clone was seen a few times. V and J are TRBV18 and TRBJ2-3; either TRBD1 or TRBD2 may fit D (5 bases each). V was cut by 1 base and J by 8 bases, with 13 bases left in between. This CDR3 has 14 amino acids. Germline V gene data show CDR1 as KGHSH and CDR2 as LQKENI. DNA of the CDR3: TGTGCCAGCTCACCACTCCCCACGGGGCTTACGCAGTATTTT. Its protein product is CASSPLPTGLTQYF.

This clone was seen ten or more times. This sequence joins TRBV29-1 and TRBJ2-7, with D unresolved. This CDR3 has 14 residues. Trimming pared 7 bases from V and 3 bases from J, leaving 19 bases between. Germline V gene data show CDR1 as SQVTM and CDR2 as ANQGSEA. The DNA for the CDR3 is TGCAGCGCCTGCGGTCCCAGTTCCTTCTACGAGCAGTACGTC. Amino acids: CSACGPSSFYEQYV.

This clone was picked up a small number of times. V is TRBV29-1 and J is TRBJ2-5; no clear D. The CDR3 runs 13 residues. Trimming pared 3 bases from V and 7 bases from J, leaving 15 bases between. From germline, CDR1 is SQVTM and CDR2 ANQGSEA. The CDR3 protein is CSVEFRAFGTQYF. As DNA, the CDR3 is TGCAGCGTTGAGTTCCGAGCATTCGGGACCCAGTACTTC. Together with reference TRBV29-1 and TRBJ2-5, the CDR3 gives the full variable domain: SAVISQKPSRDICQRGTSLTIQCQVDSQVTMMFWYRQQPGQSLTLIATANQGSEATYESGFVIDKFPISRPNLTFSTLTVSNMSPEDSSIYLCSVEFRAFGTQYFGPGTRLLVL.

This chain uses TRBV28 with TRBJ2-5; 8 bases fit TRBD1. Germline values: CDR1 MDHEN, CDR2 SYDVKM. The CDR3 consists of 13 residues. The CDR3 spells CAGRGRGEETQYF. The CDR3 region has the DNA TGTGCTGGCAGGGGGCGCGGGGAAGAGACCCAGTACTTC.

The gene calls are TRBV29-1 and TRBJ2-1; the D gene could be TRBD1 or TRBD2 (5 bases each). Germline assignment: CDR1 SQVTM and CDR2 ANQGSEA. The CDR3 is 14 residues long. V shed 8 bases and J shed 4 bases, with 18 bases lying between them. CDR3 DNA: TGCAGCCTGACCTCCCGGGGCGGTTACAATGAGCAGTTCTTC. Protein product: CSLTSRGGYNEQFF.

The chain joins TRBV14 to TRBJ2-7; D gene unclear. The germline V and J ends were trimmed by 4 bases and 6 bases, with 16 bases remaining between them. The CDR3 covers 14 residues. Germline values: CDR1 SGHDN, CDR2 FVKESK. The chain's CDR3 is CASSRATLPLEQYF. DNA for the CDR3: TGTGCCAGCAGCCGAGCGACCCTCCCCCTCGAGCAGTACTTC.

This sequence joins TRBV4-1 and TRBJ2-3, with 7 positions matching TRBD2. Per the germline V gene, CDR1 is MGHRA and CDR2 is YSYEKL. Unmatched junction bases numbered 4, after V lost 1 base and J lost 3 bases. This CDR3 comprises 15 residues. DNA of the CDR3: TGCGCCAGCAGCCAAGCGGGAGCGGGGACAGATACGCAGTATTTT. Translation gives CASSQAGAGTDTQYF.